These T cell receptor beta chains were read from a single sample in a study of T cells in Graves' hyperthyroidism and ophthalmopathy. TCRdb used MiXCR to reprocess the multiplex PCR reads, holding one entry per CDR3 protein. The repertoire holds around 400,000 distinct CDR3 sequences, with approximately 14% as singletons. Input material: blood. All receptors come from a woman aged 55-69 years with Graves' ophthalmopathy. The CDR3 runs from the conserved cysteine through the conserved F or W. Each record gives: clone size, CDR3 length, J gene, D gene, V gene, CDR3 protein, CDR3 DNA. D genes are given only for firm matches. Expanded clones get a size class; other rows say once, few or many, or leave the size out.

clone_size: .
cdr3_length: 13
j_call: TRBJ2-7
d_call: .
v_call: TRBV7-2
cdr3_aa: CASSLVWRNEQYF
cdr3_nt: TGTGCCAGCAGCTTAGTCTGGAGAAACGAGCAGTACTTC

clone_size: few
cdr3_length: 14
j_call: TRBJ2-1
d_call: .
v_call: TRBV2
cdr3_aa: CASNPLGSSWEQFF
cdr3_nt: TGTGCCAGCAACCCCCTCGGCTCCTCGTGGGAGCAGTTCTTC

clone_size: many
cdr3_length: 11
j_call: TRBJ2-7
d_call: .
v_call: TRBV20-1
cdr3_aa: CSAPGRFEQYF
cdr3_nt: TGCAGTGCTCCGGGACGTTTCGAGCAGTACTTC

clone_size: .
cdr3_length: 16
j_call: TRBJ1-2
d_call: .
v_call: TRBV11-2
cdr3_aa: CASSLGGADDNYGYTF
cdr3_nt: TGTGCCAGCAGCTTAGGGGGTGCCGACGATAACTATGGCTACACCTTC

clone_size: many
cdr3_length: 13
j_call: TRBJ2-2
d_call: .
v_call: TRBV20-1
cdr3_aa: CSVAAGNTGELFF
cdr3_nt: TGCAGTGTCGCAGCGGGGAACACCGGGGAGCTGTTTTTT

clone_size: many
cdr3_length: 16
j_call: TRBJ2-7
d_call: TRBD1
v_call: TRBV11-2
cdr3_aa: CASSPWGQGASYEQYF
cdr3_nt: TGTGCCAGCAGCCCTTGGGGACAGGGCGCCTCCTACGAGCAGTACTTC

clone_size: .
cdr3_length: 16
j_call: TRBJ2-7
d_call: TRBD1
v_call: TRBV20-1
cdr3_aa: CSARESGTGGSYEQYF
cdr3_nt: TGCAGTGCTAGAGAATCCGGGACAGGGGGCTCCTACGAGCAGTACTTC

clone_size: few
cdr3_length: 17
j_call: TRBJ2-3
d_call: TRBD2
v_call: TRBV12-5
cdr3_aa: CASGLSILAGGTDTQYF
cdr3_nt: TGTGCTAGTGGTTTGTCTATCCTAGCGGGAGGTACAGATACGCAGTATTTT

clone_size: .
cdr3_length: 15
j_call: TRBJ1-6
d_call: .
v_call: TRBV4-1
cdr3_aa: CASSQAHHYNSPLHF
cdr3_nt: TGCGCCAGCAGCCAAGCACACCACTATAATTCACCCCTCCACTTT

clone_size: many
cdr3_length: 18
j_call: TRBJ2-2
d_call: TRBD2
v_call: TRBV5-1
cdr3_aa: CASSFSSGRASGTGELFF
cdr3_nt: TGCGCCAGCAGCTTTTCCAGCGGGAGGGCCTCGGGCACCGGGGAGCTGTTTTTT

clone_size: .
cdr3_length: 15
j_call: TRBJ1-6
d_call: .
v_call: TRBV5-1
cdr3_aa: CASSLSGRDNSPLHF
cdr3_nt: TGCGCCAGCAGCTTGTCGGGCAGGGATAATTCACCCCTCCACTTT

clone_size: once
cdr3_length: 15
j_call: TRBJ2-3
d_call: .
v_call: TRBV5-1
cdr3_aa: CASSLAGVSADTQYF
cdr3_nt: TGCGCCAGCAGCTTGGCGGGAGTATCGGCAGATACGCAGTATTTT

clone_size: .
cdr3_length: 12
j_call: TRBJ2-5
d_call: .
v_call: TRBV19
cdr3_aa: CASIVSRETQYF
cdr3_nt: TGTGCCAGTATTGTATCACGGGAGACCCAGTACTTC

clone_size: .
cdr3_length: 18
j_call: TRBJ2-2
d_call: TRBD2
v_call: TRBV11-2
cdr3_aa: CASSSGTSGDLNTGELFF
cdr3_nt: TGTGCCAGCAGCTCGGGGACTAGCGGGGACTTGAACACCGGGGAGCTGTTTTTT

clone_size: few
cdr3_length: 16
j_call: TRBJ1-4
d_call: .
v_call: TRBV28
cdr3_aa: CASSLRRPTSNEKLFF
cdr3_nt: TGTGCCAGCAGTTTAAGGAGGCCTACTTCTAATGAAAAACTGTTTTTT

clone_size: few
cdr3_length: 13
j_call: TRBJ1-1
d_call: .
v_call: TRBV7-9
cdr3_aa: CASSLVDNGPAFF
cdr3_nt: TGTGCCAGCAGCTTAGTCGACAATGGTCCCGCTTTCTTT

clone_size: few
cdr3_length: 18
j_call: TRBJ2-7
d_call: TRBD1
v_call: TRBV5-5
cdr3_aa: CASSSPHPGQGPPYEQYF
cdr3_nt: TGTGCCAGCAGCTCCCCTCACCCGGGACAGGGACCGCCCTACGAGCAGTACTTC

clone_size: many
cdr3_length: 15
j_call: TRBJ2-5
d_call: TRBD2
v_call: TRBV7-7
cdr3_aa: CASSSTSGNQETQYF
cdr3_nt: TGTGCCAGCAGCTCCACTAGCGGGAACCAAGAGACCCAGTACTTC

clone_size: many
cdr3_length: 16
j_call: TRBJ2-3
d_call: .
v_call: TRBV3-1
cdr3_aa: CASSSRGPSGTDTQYF
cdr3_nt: TGTGCCAGCAGCTCTAGGGGACCTAGCGGCACAGATACGCAGTATTTT

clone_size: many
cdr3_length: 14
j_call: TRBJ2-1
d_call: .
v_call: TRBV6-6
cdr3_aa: CASSYGAADNEQFF
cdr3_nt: TGTGCCAGCAGTTACGGGGCGGCCGACAATGAGCAGTTCTTC

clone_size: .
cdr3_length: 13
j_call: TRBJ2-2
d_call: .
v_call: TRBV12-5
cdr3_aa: CASGLTNTGELFF
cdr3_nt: TGTGCTAGTGGTTTGACGAACACCGGGGAGCTGTTTTTT

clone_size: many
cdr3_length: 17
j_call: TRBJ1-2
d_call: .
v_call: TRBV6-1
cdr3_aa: CASSSPGLKASNYGYTF
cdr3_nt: TGTGCCAGCAGTTCTCCGGGACTCAAGGCTTCTAACTATGGCTACACCTTC

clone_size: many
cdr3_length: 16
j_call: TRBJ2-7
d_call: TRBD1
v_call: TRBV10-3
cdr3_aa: CAISSTGTGVAYEQYF
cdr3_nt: TGTGCCATCAGTTCTACCGGGACAGGGGTGGCCTACGAGCAGTACTTC

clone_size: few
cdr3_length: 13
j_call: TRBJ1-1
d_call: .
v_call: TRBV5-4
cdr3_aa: CASSLGGTGEAFF
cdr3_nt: TGTGCCAGCAGCTTGGGGGGGACCGGAGAAGCTTTCTTT

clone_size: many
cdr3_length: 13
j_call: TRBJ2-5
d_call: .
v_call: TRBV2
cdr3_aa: CASSPDLGETQYF
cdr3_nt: TGTGCCAGCAGTCCCGACCTCGGGGAGACCCAGTACTTC

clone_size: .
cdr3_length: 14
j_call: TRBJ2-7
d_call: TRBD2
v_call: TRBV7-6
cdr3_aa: CASSSGIAGLEQYF
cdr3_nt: TGTGCCAGCAGCTCCGGGATAGCGGGCCTCGAGCAGTACTTC

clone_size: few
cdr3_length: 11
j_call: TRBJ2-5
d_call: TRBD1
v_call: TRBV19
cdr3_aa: CASSLPGQVYF
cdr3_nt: TGTGCCAGTAGTCTACCGGGACAGGTATACTTC

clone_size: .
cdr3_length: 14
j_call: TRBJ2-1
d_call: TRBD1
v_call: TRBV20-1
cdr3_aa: CSANHRDRANEQFF
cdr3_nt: TGCAGTGCTAATCACCGGGACAGGGCCAATGAGCAGTTCTTC

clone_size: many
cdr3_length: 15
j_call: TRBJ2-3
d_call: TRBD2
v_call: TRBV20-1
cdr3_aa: CSATGLAGVTDTQYF
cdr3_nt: TGCAGTGCTACCGGACTAGCGGGAGTAACAGATACGCAGTATTTT

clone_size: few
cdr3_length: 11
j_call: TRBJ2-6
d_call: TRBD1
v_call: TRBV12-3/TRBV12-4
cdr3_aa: CASSGQGRLTF
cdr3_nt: TGTGCCAGCAGCGGACAGGGGCGCCTGACTTTC

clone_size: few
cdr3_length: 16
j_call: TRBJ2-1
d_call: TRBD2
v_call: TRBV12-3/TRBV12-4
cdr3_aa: CASSRRLAGAYNEQFF
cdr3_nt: TGTGCCAGCAGCCGCAGACTAGCGGGGGCCTACAATGAGCAGTTCTTC

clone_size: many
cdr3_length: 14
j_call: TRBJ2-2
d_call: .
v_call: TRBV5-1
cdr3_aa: CASSLSTASGELFF
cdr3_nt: TGCGCCAGCAGCTTGTCAACCGCCTCCGGGGAGCTGTTTTTT

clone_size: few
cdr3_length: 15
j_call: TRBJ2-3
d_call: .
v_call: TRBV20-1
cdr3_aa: CSARGGSTSTDTQYF
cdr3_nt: TGCAGTGCCAGGGGCGGTTCTACTAGCACAGATACGCAGTATTTT

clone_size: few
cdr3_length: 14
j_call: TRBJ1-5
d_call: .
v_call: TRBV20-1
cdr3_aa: CSAPRDTGNQPQHF
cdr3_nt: TGCAGTGCTCCCAGGGATACAGGCAATCAGCCCCAGCATTTT

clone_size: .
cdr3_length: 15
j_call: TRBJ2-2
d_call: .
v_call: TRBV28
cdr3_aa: CASNRRGANTGELFF
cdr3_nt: TGTGCCAGCAACAGGCGCGGGGCAAACACCGGGGAGCTGTTTTTT

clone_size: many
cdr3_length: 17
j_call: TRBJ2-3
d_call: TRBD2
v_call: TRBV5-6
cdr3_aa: CASSLAGTSGRRGTQYF
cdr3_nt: TGTGCCAGCAGCTTGGCCGGGACTAGCGGGAGACGGGGTACGCAGTATTTT

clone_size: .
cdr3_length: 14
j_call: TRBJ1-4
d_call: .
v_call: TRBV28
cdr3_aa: CASRPGLTNEKLFF
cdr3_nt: TGTGCCAGCAGGCCGGGATTGACTAATGAAAAACTGTTTTTT

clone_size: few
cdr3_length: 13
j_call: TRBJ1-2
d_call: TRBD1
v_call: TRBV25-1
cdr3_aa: CASSQQGEYGYTF
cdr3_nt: TGTGCCAGCAGCCAACAGGGGGAGTATGGCTACACCTTC

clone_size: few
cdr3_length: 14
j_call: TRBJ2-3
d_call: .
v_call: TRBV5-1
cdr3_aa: CASSSDSGTDTQYF
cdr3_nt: TGCGCCAGCAGCTCCGACAGCGGTACAGATACGCAGTATTTT

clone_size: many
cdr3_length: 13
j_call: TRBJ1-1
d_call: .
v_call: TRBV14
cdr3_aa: CASSQEMNTEAFF
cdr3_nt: TGTGCCAGCAGCCAAGAAATGAACACTGAAGCTTTCTTT

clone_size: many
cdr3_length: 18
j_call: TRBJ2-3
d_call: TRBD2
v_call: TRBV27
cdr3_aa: CASSFTPPGLHVTDTQYF
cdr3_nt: TGTGCCAGCAGTTTTACCCCTCCGGGACTACACGTCACAGATACGCAGTATTTT

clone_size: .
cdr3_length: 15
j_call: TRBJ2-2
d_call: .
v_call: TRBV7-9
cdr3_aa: CASSPRGLGAGELFF
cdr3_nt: TGTGCCAGCAGCCCTCGGGGGCTCGGGGCCGGGGAGCTGTTTTTT

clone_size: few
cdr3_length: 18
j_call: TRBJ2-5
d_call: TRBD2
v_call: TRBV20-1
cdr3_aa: CSATSPGTSGSRRETQYF
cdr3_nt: TGCAGTGCTACCTCCCCCGGGACTAGCGGGAGTAGAAGGGAGACCCAGTACTTC

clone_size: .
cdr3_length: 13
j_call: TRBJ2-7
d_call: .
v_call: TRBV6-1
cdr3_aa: CASSEAGVEEQYF
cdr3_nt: TGTGCCAGCAGTGAGGCAGGGGTTGAGGAGCAGTACTTC

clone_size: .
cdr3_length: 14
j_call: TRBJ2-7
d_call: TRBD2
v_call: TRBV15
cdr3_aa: CATSRFGRAWEQYF
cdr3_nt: TGTGCCACCAGCAGGTTCGGGAGGGCCTGGGAGCAGTACTTC